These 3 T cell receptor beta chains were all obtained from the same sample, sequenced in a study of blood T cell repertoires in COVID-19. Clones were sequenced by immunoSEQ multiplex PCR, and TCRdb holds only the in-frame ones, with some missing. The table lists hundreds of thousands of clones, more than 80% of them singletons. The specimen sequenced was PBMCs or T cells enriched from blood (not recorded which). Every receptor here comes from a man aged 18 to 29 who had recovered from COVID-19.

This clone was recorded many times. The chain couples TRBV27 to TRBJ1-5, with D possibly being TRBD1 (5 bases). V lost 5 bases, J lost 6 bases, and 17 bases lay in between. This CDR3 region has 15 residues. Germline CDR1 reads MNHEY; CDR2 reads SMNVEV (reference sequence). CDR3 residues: CASSLRFDSTQPQHF. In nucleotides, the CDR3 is TGTGCCAGCAGTCTTAGGTTCGACAGTACTCAGCCCCAGCATTTT.

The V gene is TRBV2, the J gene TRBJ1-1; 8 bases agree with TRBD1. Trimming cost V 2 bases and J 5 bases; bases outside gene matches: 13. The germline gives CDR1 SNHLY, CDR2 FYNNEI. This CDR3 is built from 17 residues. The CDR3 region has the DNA TGTGCCAGCAGTGAAAGACCGTACAGGGGGGCTACTACTGAAGCTTTCTTT. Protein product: CASSERPYRGATTEAFF.

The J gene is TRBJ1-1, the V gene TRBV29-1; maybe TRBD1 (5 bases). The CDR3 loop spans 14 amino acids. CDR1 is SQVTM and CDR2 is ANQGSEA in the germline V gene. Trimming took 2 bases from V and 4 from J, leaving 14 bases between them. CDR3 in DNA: TGCAGCGTTGAAAAGGGGTTTAGGGCCACTGAAGCTTTCTTT. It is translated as CSVEKGFRATEAFF.